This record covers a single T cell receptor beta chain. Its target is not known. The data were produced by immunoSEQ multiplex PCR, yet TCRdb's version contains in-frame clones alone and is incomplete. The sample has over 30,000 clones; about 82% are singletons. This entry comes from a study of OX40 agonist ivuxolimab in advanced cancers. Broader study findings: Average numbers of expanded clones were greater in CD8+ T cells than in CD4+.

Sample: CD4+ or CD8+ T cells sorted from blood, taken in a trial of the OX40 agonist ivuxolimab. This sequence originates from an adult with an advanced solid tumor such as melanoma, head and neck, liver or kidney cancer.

This CDR3 reads CASSQEIESDTQYF. The CDR3 DNA reads TGCGCCAGCAGCCAAGAAATAGAATCAGATACGCAGTATTTT. The rearrangement joins TRBV4-3 to TRBJ2-3, with D uncertain. V was shortened by 0 bases and J by 4 bases, with 8 bases between the two germline ends. The germline CDR1 and CDR2 sequences are LGHNA and YSLEER. The CDR3 length is 14 residues.